These 26 T cell receptor beta chains were sequenced from one sample in a study of beta chain features in type 1 diabetes. Study results and limitations: Moderate but significant shortening of TCRB CDR3s was recorded in all four CD4+ subsets from Type 1 diabetes patients.

For these TCRs, the target antigens are not known. The authors reverse transcribed all of the isolated RNA, so sequencing captured expressed TCRB transcripts. TCRdb's table, derived via immunoSEQ multiplex PCR, lists solely in-frame clones and lacks some. Seen here are roughly 700,000 clones, 13% observed once, and the top ten hold approximately 0.02%. The material sequenced was naive CD4+ T cells from blood. The origin of the receptors is a man between 18 and 35 years old with type 1 diabetes.

The chain has TRBV6-5 and TRBJ1-6, with 7 positions matching TRBD1. CDR1 and CDR2 from the germline V gene are MNHEY and SVGAGI. The J segment lost 7 bases and the V segment lost 5 bases, leaving 8 bases of the junction unmatched. CDR3 length: 15 amino acids. The CDR3 region is CASSMRQGGNSPLHF. DNA for the CDR3: TGTGCCAGCAGTATGAGACAGGGCGGGAATTCACCCCTCCACTTT.

The V call is TRBV6-1, the J call TRBJ2-2; 10 bases are a match to TRBD2. Germline trimming cut 0 bases from V and 5 bases from J; bases unmatched to any gene: 3. The CDR3 extends over 16 amino acids. Per the germline V gene, CDR1 is MNHNS and CDR2 is SASEGT. CDR3 sequence reads: CASSEALAGVTGELFF. The CDR3 DNA reads as TGTGCCAGCAGTGAAGCGCTAGCGGGGGTAACCGGGGAGCTGTTTTTT.

The chain joins TRBV18 to TRBJ2-5; TRBD2 might be the D (5 bases). Germline CDR1 and CDR2: KGHSH and LQKENI. The CDR3 has 14 amino acids. V lost 6 bases to trimming and J lost 4 bases, with 15 bases between them. The CDR3: CASSPLPSTETQYF. The CDR3, as DNA: TGTGCCAGCTCTCCCCTTCCTAGCACAGAGACCCAGTACTTC.

The rearrangement uses TRBV9 and TRBJ2-1; 12 bases match TRBD1. The germline V gene has CDR1 SGDLS and CDR2 YYNGEE. This CDR3 has 17 residues. With 0 bases clipped from V and 0 bases from J, the junction kept 1 base outside the gene matches. The CDR3 here is CASSVGGQGASYNEQFF. In DNA, the CDR3 is TGTGCCAGCAGCGTAGGGGGACAGGGGGCCTCCTACAATGAGCAGTTCTTC.

This clone was picked up a small number of times. V is TRBV6-6 and J is TRBJ2-1; D remains ambiguous. The CDR3 has 14 amino acids. V lost 2 bases, J lost 9 bases, and 14 bases lay in between. Germline V gene data show CDR1 as MNHNY and CDR2 as SVGAGI (reference sequence). The CDR3 nucleotides read TGTGCCAGCAGTTACCCGGCTAGTTTTGGTGAGCAGTTCTTC. This codes for CASSYPASFGEQFF.

The rearrangement uses TRBV28 and TRBJ2-1; the match to TRBD1 covers 10 bases. Per the germline V gene, CDR1 is MDHEN and CDR2 is SYDVKM. V trimming: 5 bases; J trimming: 8 bases; junction bases outside the gene matches: 9. The CDR3 sequence is 15 residues long. CDR3 protein: CASSPRTGGKYEQFF. CDR3 DNA sequence: TGTGCCAGCAGTCCCCGGACAGGGGGAAAATATGAGCAGTTCTTC.

The chain has TRBV5-1 and TRBJ1-5; D unclear. The CDR3 length is 14 residues. The germline gives CDR1 SGHRS, CDR2 YFSETQ. Trimming took 4 bases from V and 0 from J, leaving 8 bases between them. In DNA, the CDR3 is TGCGCCAGCAGCCCACATGATAGCAATCAGCCCCAGCATTTT. Its translation is CASSPHDSNQPQHF.

This clone was seen more than once but under ten times. V gene TRBV5-8 combines with J gene TRBJ1-6; no firm D call. Trimming removed 5 bases from V and 9 bases from J, with 15 bases in between. Germline CDR1 is SGHTS and CDR2 is YDEGEE. The CDR3 is made up of 14 amino acids. CDR3 DNA sequence: TGTGCCAGCAGTATTTCCTGGCCGGGTTCACCCCTCCACTTT. It specifies CASSISWPGSPLHF.

CDR3 bases: TGTGCCACCAGCGGTGGGACAGGAGTTTCCTACGAGCAGTACTTC. Amino acids: CATSGGTGVSYEQYF. V and J are TRBV15 and TRBJ2-7; 8 bases align to TRBD1. V gave up 5 bases and J gave up 1 base; unmatched junction bases: 7. The CDR3 sequence is 15 residues long. The germline CDR1 and CDR2 sequences are LNHNV and YYDKDF (reference sequence).

J is TRBJ1-5 and V is TRBV30; D is possibly TRBD1 (6 bases). CDR1 GTSNPN and CDR2 SVGIG come from the germline V gene (reference sequence). The CDR3 loop spans 15 amino acids. With 4 bases removed from V and 5 bases from J, the gap between germline ends came to 18 bases. This CDR3 is CAWTPSGGLHQPQHF. CDR3 DNA: TGTGCCTGGACCCCGTCCGGGGGCTTGCATCAGCCCCAGCATTTT.

This chain uses TRBV21-1 with TRBJ2-2; the DNA was not compared with TRBD1, the D call given in the table. TRBV21-1 is noted as a pseudogene. The CDR3 contains 16 residues. The CDR3 sequence is CASSKAQSENTGELFF. The DNA for the CDR3 is TGTGCCAGCAGCAAAGCACAGTCAGAGAACACCGGGGAGCTGTTTTTT.

This clone was seen more than once but under ten times. The chain couples TRBV5-1 to TRBJ2-3, with 8 positions matching TRBD1. CDR1 and CDR2 from the germline V gene are SGHRS and YFSETQ. With V trimmed by 1 base and J by 5 bases, 6 bases remained unmatched. This CDR3 has 15 amino acids. The DNA of the CDR3 is TGCGCCAGCAGCTTGCAGGGGGCACGGGTAGATACGCAGTATTTT. Translated: CASSLQGARVDTQYF.

This chain connects TRBV14 to TRBJ2-5; D is ambiguous. The V gene lost 4 bases and the J gene lost 5 bases, with 8 bases spanning the gap. CDR1 and CDR2 (germline): SGHDN, FVKESK. The CDR3 length is 12 residues. This CDR3 is CASSPIRETQYF. CDR3 DNA sequence: TGTGCCAGCAGCCCGATACGGGAGACCCAGTACTTC.

This clone was counted between two and nine times. The chain employs TRBV25-1 and TRBJ1-4, with D possibly being TRBD1 (6 bases). Germline V CDR1 and CDR2: MGHDK, SYGVNS. Trimming removed 7 bases from V and 4 bases from J, with 16 bases in between. The CDR3 runs 15 residues. CDR3 sequence (DNA): TGTGCCAGCACCCGAGGGGGGAGGGTTAATGAAAAACTGTTTTTT. It encodes CASTRGGRVNEKLFF.

This clone was picked up a small number of times. The J gene is TRBJ1-1, the V gene TRBV30; the D is unclear. This CDR3 is built from 13 residues. V was clipped by 5 bases and J by 1 base, with 11 bases between them. Germline values: CDR1 GTSNPN, CDR2 SVGIG (reference sequence). CDR3 sequence: CAWWTYSNTEAFF. CDR3 coding DNA: TGTGCCTGGTGGACGTATTCGAACACTGAAGCTTTCTTT.

This clone was counted a few times. The rearrangement joins TRBV7-6 to TRBJ2-2, with D possibly matching TRBD1 (6 bases). V dropped 3 bases and J dropped 0 bases, with 14 bases sitting between them. CDR1 and CDR2 (germline): SGHVS, FNYEAQ. The CDR3 covers 17 residues. The CDR3 loop is CASSFDPGTTNTGELFF. The CDR3 DNA reads as TGTGCCAGCAGCTTCGACCCCGGGACAACGAACACCGGGGAGCTGTTTTTT.

This chain connects TRBV5-1 to TRBJ2-1; D tentatively fits TRBD1 or TRBD2 (6 bases each). The CDR3 contains 16 residues. From germline, CDR1 is SGHRS and CDR2 YFSETQ. V lost 0 bases and J lost 1, with 11 bases in between. The CDR3 region is CASSLVPGASYNEQFF. CDR3 bases: TGCGCCAGCAGCTTGGTGCCGGGGGCATCCTACAATGAGCAGTTCTTC.

The chain links TRBV10-3 to TRBJ1-2; D unresolved. V was shortened by 5 bases and J by 8 bases, with 15 bases between the two germline ends. The CDR3 is 13 residues long. Per the germline V gene, CDR1 is ENHRY and CDR2 is SYGVKD. CDR3: CAISSPGKRGYTF. The CDR3 DNA reads as TGTGCCATCAGTTCCCCAGGAAAGCGAGGCTACACCTTC.

V gene TRBV2 combines with J gene TRBJ1-5, with unresolved D. The CDR3 runs 14 residues. CDR1 SNHLY and CDR2 FYNNEI come from the germline V gene. The V and J ends lost 7 bases and 0 bases respectively, with 10 bases between them. CDR3 loop: CASMSDGSNQPQHF. CDR3 nucleotide sequence: TGTGCCAGCATGTCGGACGGTAGCAATCAGCCCCAGCATTTT.

The chain is built from TRBV9 and TRBJ2-6; D gene ambiguous. This CDR3 contains 14 residues. V was cut by 0 bases and J by 2 bases, with 3 bases left in between. From germline, CDR1 is SGDLS and CDR2 YYNGEE. Here the CDR3 DNA reads TGTGCCAGCAGCGTAGGGACTGGGGCCAACGTCCTGACTTTC. Translated: CASSVGTGANVLTF.

The chain combines TRBV15 with TRBJ1-2; D call uncertain. V was shortened by 1 base and J by 0 bases, with 3 bases between the two germline ends. The CDR3 has 13 residues. Germline loops: CDR1 LNHNV, CDR2 YYDKDF (reference sequence). The CDR3 DNA is TGTGCCACCAGCAGAGCAACTAACTATGGCTACACCTTC. As protein: CATSRATNYGYTF.

The V gene is TRBV4-1, the J gene TRBJ1-1; D is possibly TRBD1 (5 bases). Germline CDR1 is MGHRA and CDR2 is YSYEKL. V was pared by 0 bases and J by 4 bases, with 12 bases between. This CDR3 contains 15 residues. CDR3 sequence reads: CASSQDGGVPTEAFF. The CDR3, as DNA: TGCGCCAGCAGCCAAGATGGAGGGGTTCCCACTGAAGCTTTCTTT.

The J gene is TRBJ1-2, the V gene TRBV30, with TRBD1 as a possible D gene (5 bases). The CDR3 runs to 15 residues. Germline CDR1 reads GTSNPN; CDR2 reads SVGIG (reference sequence). Trimming removed 6 bases from V and 0 bases from J, with 17 bases in between. The CDR3 DNA reads as TGTGCCTGCCCCCAGCGAACAGGATCTAACTATGGCTACACCTTC. Its protein is CACPQRTGSNYGYTF.

This clone was observed a handful of times. This chain joins TRBV5-1 and TRBJ2-2; a possible D gene is TRBD1 (6 bases). Germline CDR1 is SGHRS and CDR2 is YFSETQ. The V and J ends lost 6 bases and 4 bases respectively, with 13 bases between them. The CDR3 totals 14 residues. The CDR3 coding sequence is TGCGCCAGCATGGGGACACCGGGCACCGGGGAGCTGTTTTTT. The encoded protein is CASMGTPGTGELFF.

The chain links TRBV5-1 to TRBJ2-1; TRBD2 matches 13 bases. There are 13 residues in the CDR3. The V gene end was trimmed by 8 bases and the J gene end by 6 bases; junction bases not matched to a gene: 2. The V gene's germline CDR1 is SGHRS and CDR2 YFSETQ. As DNA, the CDR3 is TGCGCCAGTGGGACTAGCGGGGTCAATGAGCAGTTCTTC. Its protein is CASGTSGVNEQFF.

CDR3 amino acids: CASSQFERGTGGNEQYF. CDR3 sequence (DNA): TGTGCCAGCAGCCAATTCGAGCGGGGGACAGGGGGCAACGAGCAGTACTTC. V usage is TRBV14 and J usage is TRBJ2-7; 12 bases align to TRBD1. This CDR3 region has 17 residues. The V and J ends lost 2 bases and 5 bases, in that order; junction bases with no gene match: 10. From germline, CDR1 is SGHDN and CDR2 FVKESK.